These T cell receptor beta chains were read from a single sample in a study of response to subunit inactivated influenza vaccine. One entry per CDR3 protein, called by TCRdb with MiXCR from the RT-PCR reads. Altogether roughly 790,000 distinct CDR3 sequences are present, 21% being singletons, with the ten largest covering roughly 10%. Sample: PBMCs from blood, taken approximately 5 days after vaccination. These receptors all stem from a man aged 50 to 60 who received an inactivated influenza vaccine. Each CDR3 is given with its conserved first and last residue. D genes are given only for firm matches. Only part of the rows carry a size: once, few, many, or a class if the clone is expanded.

V gene	clone size	J gene	D gene	CDR3 length	CDR3 protein	CDR3 DNA
TRBV28	-	TRBJ2-5	-	14	CASSRQGLRETQYF	TGTGCCAGCAGCCGACAGGGACTAAGAGAGACCCAGTACTTC
TRBV7-8	few	TRBJ1-1	-	15	CASSLVVSGGKKAFF	TGTGCCAGCAGCTTAGTTGTTTCGGGGGGCAAGAAAGCTTTCTTT
TRBV6-2/TRBV6-3	few	TRBJ2-2	-	17	CASSYIEGSANTGELFF	TGTGCCAGCAGTTACATCGAGGGCAGCGCGAACACCGGGGAGCTGTTTTTT
TRBV12-3/TRBV12-4	many	TRBJ1-2	-	13	CASTPGHWYGYTF	TGTGCCAGCACCCCGGGACATTGGTATGGCTACACCTTC
TRBV12-3/TRBV12-4	-	TRBJ1-4	TRBD1	14	CASSVGQGQEKLFF	TGTGCCAGCAGTGTGGGACAGGGTCAGGAAAAACTGTTTTTT
TRBV7-8	few	TRBJ2-1	-	15	CASSLPTSTYNEQFF	TGTGCCAGCAGCTTACCTACTAGTACCTACAATGAGCAGTTCTTC
TRBV7-9	-	TRBJ2-7	-	14	CASSLEVRGYEQYF	TGTGCCAGCAGCTTAGAGGTCAGGGGCTACGAGCAGTACTTC
TRBV28	-	TRBJ2-1	TRBD2	15	CASSTGTSGRREQFF	TGTGCCAGCAGTACAGGGACTAGCGGGAGGAGGGAGCAGTTCTTC
TRBV5-1	few	TRBJ1-2	-	12	CASSGAGYGYTF	TGCGCCAGCAGCGGAGCCGGGTATGGCTACACCTTC
TRBV3-1	few	TRBJ2-2	-	12	CASSQGWTWLFF	TGTGCCAGCAGCCAAGGGTGGACCTGGCTGTTTTTT
TRBV30	-	TRBJ2-7	TRBD1	12	CARRDRGIEQYF	TGTGCCCGCCGGGACAGGGGGATCGAGCAGTACTTC
TRBV7-3	-	TRBJ2-5	TRBD1	15	CASSPRTGTRETQYF	TGTGCCAGCAGCCCCAGGACAGGTACCAGGGAGACCCAGTACTTC
TRBV11-2	-	TRBJ2-3	-	18	CASSQAPLGRGHTDTQYF	TGTGCCAGCAGCCAGGCCCCACTGGGGCGGGGCCACACAGATACGCAGTATTTT
TRBV6-2/TRBV6-3	few	TRBJ2-5	TRBD1	14	CASSFRQGGGTQYF	TGTGCCAGCAGTTTCAGACAGGGTGGTGGGACCCAGTACTTC
TRBV2	many	TRBJ2-7	-	16	CASSELAPGVPCEQYF	TGTGCCAGCAGTGAATTGGCGCCCGGGGTCCCCTGCGAGCAGTACTTC
TRBV12-3/TRBV12-4	-	TRBJ1-1	TRBD1	12	CASRRQGTEAFF	TGTGCCAGCAGGAGACAGGGGACCGAAGCTTTCTTT
TRBV12-3/TRBV12-4	few	TRBJ2-7	-	16	CASSFALSLGSYEQYF	TGTGCCAGCAGTTTCGCTCTCTCACTAGGTTCCTACGAGCAGTACTTC
TRBV6-2/TRBV6-3	-	TRBJ2-3	TRBD1	16	CASSNSPDRGTDTQYF	TGTGCCAGCAGCAACTCTCCCGACAGGGGCACAGATACGCAGTATTTT
TRBV29-1	-	TRBJ2-1	-	16	CSVDGVTESSYNEQFF	TGCAGCGTTGACGGAGTGACGGAGAGCTCCTACAATGAGCAGTTCTTC
TRBV5-4	few	TRBJ2-3	TRBD2	16	CASSLAGGGAADTQYF	TGTGCCAGCAGCTTGGCTGGCGGGGGGGCCGCAGATACGCAGTATTTT
TRBV18	-	TRBJ1-2	-	14	CASSLQKEAGGYTF	TGTGCCAGCTCACTCCAGAAGGAGGCGGGAGGCTACACCTTC
TRBV11-1	-	TRBJ2-3	TRBD1	15	CASSLIGQVKHTQYF	TGTGCCAGCAGCTTAATCGGACAGGTTAAGCATACGCAGTATTTT